A selection of T cell receptor beta chains follows, all from one sample in a study of T cell repertoires in cytomegalovirus infection. Their cognate antigens are unknown. In TCRdb, the reads were re-called with MiXCR into one record per CDR3 protein. The profile covers some 590,000 distinct CDR3 sequences, with roughly 43% appearing a single time and roughly 50% taken by the ten largest. Here the sequenced sample was cultured PBMCs, taken from culture after CMV antigen stimulation. The receptors derive from a human donor in good health (CMV status not recorded). Some clones in this sample may be carry-over from other donors' samples. The CDR3 runs from the conserved cysteine through the conserved F or W. Fields, in order: clone size, J gene, V gene, D gene, CDR3 protein, CDR3 DNA. D genes are given only for firm matches. Rows give clone size only sometimes, using once, few, many, or a class for an expanded clone.

once | TRBJ2-5 | TRBV2 | NA | CASSKTPPETQYF | TGTGCCAGCAGTAAAACTCCCCCCGAGACCCAGTACTTC
few | TRBJ1-3 | TRBV5-4 | TRBD1 | CASSSGQGGFAGNTIYF | TGTGCCAGCAGCAGCGGACAGGGGGGTTTCGCCGGAAACACCATATATTTT
few | TRBJ2-5 | TRBV6-1 | TRBD1 | CASSAPGTGETQYF | TGTGCCAGCAGTGCTCCCGGGACAGGAGAGACCCAGTACTTC
NA | TRBJ2-3 | TRBV5-1 | TRBD1 | CASSPWAPAGGADTQYF | TGCGCCAGCAGCCCTTGGGCCCCGGCAGGGGGTGCAGATACGCAGTATTTT
NA | TRBJ2-7 | TRBV12-3/TRBV12-4 | NA | CASSLARPYEQYF | TGTGCCAGCAGTTTAGCTCGACCCTACGAGCAGTACTTC
NA | TRBJ2-5 | TRBV5-4 | NA | CASSPRARLQETQYF | TGTGCCAGCAGTCCTAGGGCGCGGTTACAAGAGACCCAGTACTTC
NA | TRBJ2-7 | TRBV12-3/TRBV12-4 | TRBD2 | CASSFGLARSPSYEQYF | TGTGCCAGCAGTTTCGGACTAGCGCGATCCCCTTCCTACGAGCAGTACTTC
many | TRBJ1-1 | TRBV7-2 | NA | CASSLVGGSMTEAFF | TGTGCCAGCAGCTTAGTAGGGGGGAGTATGACTGAAGCTTTCTTT
NA | TRBJ1-5 | TRBV6-2/TRBV6-3 | TRBD1 | CASTDWTGGFYSNQPQHF | TGTGCCAGCACCGATTGGACAGGGGGTTTCTATAGCAATCAGCCCCAGCATTTT
few | TRBJ2-5 | TRBV7-2 | NA | CASSLWGRARGETQYF | TGTGCCAGCAGCTTATGGGGACGCGCCCGGGGAGAGACCCAGTACTTC
few | TRBJ2-7 | TRBV7-6 | TRBD1 | CASSQARDRDEYEQYF | TGTGCCAGCAGCCAGGCAAGGGACAGGGACGAGTACGAGCAGTACTTC
NA | TRBJ2-7 | TRBV27 | NA | CASRPRTYEQYF | TGTGCCAGCAGGCCACGCACCTACGAGCAGTACTTC
few | TRBJ2-3 | TRBV10-3 | TRBD1 | CAIRPGTGKVEADTQYF | TGTGCCATCCGACCCGGGACAGGGAAGGTGGAGGCAGATACGCAGTATTTT
few | TRBJ2-3 | TRBV10-1 | NA | CASSARTDGTDTQYF | TGCGCCAGCAGTGCAAGGACAGACGGAACAGATACGCAGTATTTT
NA | TRBJ2-1 | TRBV5-4 | NA | CASSIGTAQPRFF | TGTGCCAGCAGCATAGGGACGGCCCAACCGAGGTTCTTC
few | TRBJ1-2 | TRBV7-6 | NA | CASSLWGASSGYTF | TGTGCCAGCAGCTTATGGGGGGCCAGTAGCGGCTACACCTTC
few | TRBJ1-2 | TRBV4-2 | NA | CASSQDLSGLYGYTF | TGTGCCAGCAGCCAAGATCTATCAGGGCTGTATGGCTACACCTTC
few | TRBJ2-5 | TRBV7-9 | NA | CASRSVETQYF | TGTGCCAGCAGGTCCGTGGAGACCCAGTACTTC
few | TRBJ2-3 | TRBV7-2 | TRBD1 | CASSEPNRGSTDTQYF | TGTGCCAGCAGCGAACCAAACAGGGGTTCTACAGATACGCAGTATTTT
NA | TRBJ2-1 | TRBV9 | NA | CASSVFEGEQFF | TGTGCCAGCAGCGTATTTGAGGGTGAGCAGTTCTTC
NA | TRBJ1-2 | TRBV12-5 | TRBD1 | CASGSTGSRGYTF | TGTGCTAGTGGTTCGACAGGGTCCCGTGGCTACACCTTC
NA | TRBJ1-1 | TRBV12-3/TRBV12-4 | NA | CASMGWGPEAFF | TGTGCCAGCATGGGCTGGGGTCCTGAAGCTTTCTTT
few | TRBJ2-1 | TRBV2 | NA | CASSEPGRGEAYNEQFF | TGTGCCAGCAGTGAACCTGGTAGGGGGGAGGCCTACAATGAGCAGTTCTTC
NA | TRBJ2-1 | TRBV7-2 | TRBD2 | CAEGGTSGRRSYNEQFF | TGTGCAGAGGGGGGGACTAGCGGGAGGAGATCCTACAATGAGCAGTTCTTC
NA | TRBJ2-1 | TRBV18 | NA | CASSPLSWASSTNNEQFF | TGTGCCAGCTCACCACTTTCTTGGGCTTCTAGCACGAACAATGAGCAGTTCTTC
few | TRBJ1-2 | TRBV6-5 | NA | CASKLHGGDNYGYTF | TGTGCCAGCAAGTTACATGGGGGAGATAACTATGGCTACACCTTC
once | TRBJ1-5 | TRBV7-3 | TRBD1 | CASSRTGKGDAESNQPQHF | TGTGCCAGCAGCCGGACAGGGAAGGGAGATGCGGAATCAAATCAGCCCCAGCATTTT
few | TRBJ1-2 | TRBV20-1 | NA | CSASWDTVTYGYTF | TGCAGTGCTAGTTGGGACACCGTCACCTATGGCTACACCTTC
many | TRBJ2-7 | TRBV12-3/TRBV12-4 | TRBD2 | CASSFRTSGYEQYF | TGTGCCAGCAGTTTCCGGACTAGCGGCTACGAGCAGTACTTC
many | TRBJ2-7 | TRBV7-2 | TRBD1 | CASSSGTGGLEQYF | TGTGCCAGCAGCTCCGGGACAGGGGGGCTGGAGCAGTACTTC
NA | TRBJ2-3 | TRBV28 | NA | CASSFRSGTDTQYF | TGTGCCAGCAGTTTTAGATCAGGCACAGATACGCAGTATTTT
few | TRBJ2-1 | TRBV7-6 | NA | CASSRTGTPSYNEQFF | TGTGCCAGCAGCCGGACGGGGACACCTTCCTACAATGAGCAGTTCTTC
NA | TRBJ2-3 | TRBV20-1 | TRBD2 | CSARGTSGSTDTQYF | TGCAGTGCTAGGGGAACTAGCGGGAGCACAGATACGCAGTATTTT
few | TRBJ2-3 | TRBV5-4 | TRBD2 | CASTPSGRAADTQYF | TGTGCCAGCACACCTAGCGGGAGGGCCGCAGATACGCAGTATTTT
once | TRBJ2-3 | TRBV7-6 | TRBD2 | CASSYDYPRVTSGGRTDTQYF | TGTGCCAGCAGCTACGATTACCCGCGTGTAACTAGCGGAGGCCGCACAGATACGCAGTATTTT
NA | TRBJ2-1 | TRBV19 | TRBD2 | CASSRQGLAGVLSSYNEQFF | TGTGCCAGTAGCCGACAAGGACTAGCGGGAGTCCTGAGCTCCTACAATGAGCAGTTCTTC
NA | TRBJ2-1 | TRBV7-9 | TRBD1 | CASSLAWDRDYNEQFF | TGTGCCAGCAGCTTAGCATGGGACAGGGACTACAATGAGCAGTTCTTC
NA | TRBJ2-7 | TRBV20-1 | NA | CSSGVYEQYF | TGCAGTTCCGGGGTCTACGAGCAGTACTTC
few | TRBJ1-3 | TRBV6-1 | NA | CASSRIAGTQTGNTIYF | TGTGCCAGCAGTCGAATAGCCGGGACGCAGACTGGAAACACCATATATTTT
few | TRBJ1-2 | TRBV7-2 | TRBD1 | CASSSQGAVYGYTF | TGTGCCAGCAGCTCCCAGGGGGCGGTCTATGGCTACACCTTC
NA | TRBJ1-1 | TRBV2 | NA | CASSRAPPSAFF | TGTGCCAGCAGTCGCGCCCCCCCGAGCGCTTTCTTT
NA | TRBJ1-5 | TRBV12-3/TRBV12-4 | NA | CASTAWQGNQPQHF | TGTGCCAGCACCGCATGGCAGGGAAATCAGCCCCAGCATTTT
NA | TRBJ1-5 | TRBV7-8 | NA | CASSLSGAYNQPQHF | TGTGCCAGCAGCTTATCGGGGGCTTACAATCAGCCCCAGCATTTT
NA | TRBJ2-4 | TRBV7-2 | TRBD2 | CASSPGLAGRSHF | TGTGCCAGCAGCCCAGGACTAGCGGGACGATCTCACTTC
NA | TRBJ1-3 | TRBV20-1 | TRBD1 | CSAPSGTGLAGNTIYF | TGCAGTGCTCCATCCGGGACAGGGTTAGCTGGAAACACCATATATTTT
many | TRBJ1-1 | TRBV7-2 | NA | CASSRGGAEAFF | TGTGCCAGCAGCCGTGGGGGTGCTGAAGCTTTCTTT